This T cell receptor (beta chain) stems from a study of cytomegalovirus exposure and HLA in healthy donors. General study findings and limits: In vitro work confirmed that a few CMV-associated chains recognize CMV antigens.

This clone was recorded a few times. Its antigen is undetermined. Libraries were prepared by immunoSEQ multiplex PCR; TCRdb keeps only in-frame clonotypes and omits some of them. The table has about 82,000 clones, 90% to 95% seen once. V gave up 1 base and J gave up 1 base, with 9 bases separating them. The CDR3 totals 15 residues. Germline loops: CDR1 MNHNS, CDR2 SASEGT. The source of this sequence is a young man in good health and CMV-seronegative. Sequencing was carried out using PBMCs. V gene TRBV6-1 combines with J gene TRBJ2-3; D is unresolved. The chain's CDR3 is CASSEDGGGTDTQYF. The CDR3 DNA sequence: TGTGCCAGCAGTGAAGACGGTGGTGGCACAGATACGCAGTATTTT.